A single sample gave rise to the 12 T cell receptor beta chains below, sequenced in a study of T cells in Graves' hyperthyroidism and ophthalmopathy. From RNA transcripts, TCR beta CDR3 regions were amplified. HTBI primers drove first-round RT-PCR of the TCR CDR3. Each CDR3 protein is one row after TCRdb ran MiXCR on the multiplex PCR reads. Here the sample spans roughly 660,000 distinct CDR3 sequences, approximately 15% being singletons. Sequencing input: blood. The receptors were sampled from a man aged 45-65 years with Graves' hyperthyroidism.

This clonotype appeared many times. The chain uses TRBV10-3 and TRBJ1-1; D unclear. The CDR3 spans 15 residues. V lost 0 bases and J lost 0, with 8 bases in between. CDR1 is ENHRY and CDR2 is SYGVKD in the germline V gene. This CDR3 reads CAISESGRLNTEAFF. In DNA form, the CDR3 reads TGTGCCATCAGTGAGTCAGGCAGGTTGAACACTGAAGCTTTCTTT.

CDR3 coding DNA: TGTGCCAGCAAACAGGACAACTATGGCTACACCTTC. Protein product: CASKQDNYGYTF. The rearrangement links TRBV2 to TRBJ1-2; maybe TRBD1 (5 bases). The CDR3 is 12 residues long. Trimming pared 7 bases from V and 2 bases from J, leaving 8 bases between. Germline CDR1 and CDR2: SNHLY and FYNNEI.

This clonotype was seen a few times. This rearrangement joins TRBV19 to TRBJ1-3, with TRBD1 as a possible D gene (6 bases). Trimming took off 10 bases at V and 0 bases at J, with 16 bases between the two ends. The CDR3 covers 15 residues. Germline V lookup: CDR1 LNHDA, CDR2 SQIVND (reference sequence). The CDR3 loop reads CATALDSNSGNTIYF. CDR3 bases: TGTGCCACAGCCCTGGACAGCAACTCTGGAAACACCATATATTTT.

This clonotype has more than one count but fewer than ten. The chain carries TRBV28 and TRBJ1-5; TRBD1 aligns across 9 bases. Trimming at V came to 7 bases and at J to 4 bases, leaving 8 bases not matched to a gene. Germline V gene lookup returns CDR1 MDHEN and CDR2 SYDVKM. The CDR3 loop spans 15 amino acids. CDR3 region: CASKPGTGLNQPQHF. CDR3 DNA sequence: TGTGCCAGCAAACCAGGGACAGGGTTAAATCAGCCCCAGCATTTT.

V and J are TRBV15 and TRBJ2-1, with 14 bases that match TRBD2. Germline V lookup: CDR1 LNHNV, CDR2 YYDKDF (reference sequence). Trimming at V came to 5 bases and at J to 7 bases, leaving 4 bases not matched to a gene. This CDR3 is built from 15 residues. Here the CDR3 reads CATSGTSGSWNEQFF. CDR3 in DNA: TGTGCCACCAGCGGGACTAGCGGGAGTTGGAATGAGCAGTTCTTC.

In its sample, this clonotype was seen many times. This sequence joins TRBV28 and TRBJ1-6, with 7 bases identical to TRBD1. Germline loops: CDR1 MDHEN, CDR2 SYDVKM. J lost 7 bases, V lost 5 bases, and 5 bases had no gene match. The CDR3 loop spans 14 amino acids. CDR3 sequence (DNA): TGTGCCAGCAGTCCCCAGGGGGGCAATTCACCCCTCCACTTT. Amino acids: CASSPQGGNSPLHF.

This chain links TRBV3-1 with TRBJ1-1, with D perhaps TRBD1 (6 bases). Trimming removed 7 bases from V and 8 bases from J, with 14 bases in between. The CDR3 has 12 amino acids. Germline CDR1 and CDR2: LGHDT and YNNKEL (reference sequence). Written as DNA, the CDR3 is TGTGCCAGCAACGGGGGAGGGGGAGAAGCTTTCTTT. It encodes CASNGGGGEAFF.

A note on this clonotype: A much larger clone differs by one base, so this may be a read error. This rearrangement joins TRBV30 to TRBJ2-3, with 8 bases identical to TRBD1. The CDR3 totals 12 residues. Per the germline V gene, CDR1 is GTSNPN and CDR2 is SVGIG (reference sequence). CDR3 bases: TGTGTCGGCACAGGGGGTGCAGATACGCAGTATTTT. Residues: CVGTGGADTQYF.

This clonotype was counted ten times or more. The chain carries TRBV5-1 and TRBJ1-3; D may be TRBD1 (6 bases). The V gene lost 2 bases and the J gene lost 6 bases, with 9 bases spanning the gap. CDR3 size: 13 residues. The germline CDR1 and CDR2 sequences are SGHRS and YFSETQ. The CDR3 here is CASSFGGPNTIYF. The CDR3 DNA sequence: TGCGCCAGCAGCTTCGGGGGGCCAAACACCATATATTTT.

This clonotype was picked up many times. CDR3 loop: CASSPQGTANTGELFF. The CDR3 DNA is TGTGCCAGCAGCCCACAGGGAACCGCGAACACCGGGGAGCTGTTTTTT. V usage is TRBV7-6 and J usage is TRBJ2-2; perhaps TRBD1 as D (6 bases). V was clipped by 5 bases and J by 0 bases, with 13 bases between them. The CDR3 is 16 residues long. The germline gives CDR1 SGHVS, CDR2 FNYEAQ. The full variable domain, its missing parts supplied by reference TRBV7-6 and TRBJ2-2, is GAGVSQSPRYKVTKRGQDVALRCDPISGHVSLYWYRQALGQGPEFLTYFNYEAQQDKSGLPNDRFSAERPEGSISTLTIQRTEQRDSAMYRCASSPQGTANTGELFFGEGSRLTVL.

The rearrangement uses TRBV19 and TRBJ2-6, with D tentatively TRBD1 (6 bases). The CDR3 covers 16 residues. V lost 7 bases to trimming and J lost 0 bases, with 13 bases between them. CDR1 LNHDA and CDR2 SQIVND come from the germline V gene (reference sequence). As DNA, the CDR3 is TGTGCCAGTATCGGCAGGGGATACTCTGGGGCCAACGTCCTGACTTTC. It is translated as CASIGRGYSGANVLTF.

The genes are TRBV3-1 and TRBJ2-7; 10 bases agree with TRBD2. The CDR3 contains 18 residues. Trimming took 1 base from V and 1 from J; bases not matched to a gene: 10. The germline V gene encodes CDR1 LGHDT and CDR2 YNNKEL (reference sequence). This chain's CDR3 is CASSQVWGTSDMSYEQYF. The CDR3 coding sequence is TGTGCCAGCAGCCAAGTTTGGGGGACTAGCGATATGTCCTACGAGCAGTACTTC.